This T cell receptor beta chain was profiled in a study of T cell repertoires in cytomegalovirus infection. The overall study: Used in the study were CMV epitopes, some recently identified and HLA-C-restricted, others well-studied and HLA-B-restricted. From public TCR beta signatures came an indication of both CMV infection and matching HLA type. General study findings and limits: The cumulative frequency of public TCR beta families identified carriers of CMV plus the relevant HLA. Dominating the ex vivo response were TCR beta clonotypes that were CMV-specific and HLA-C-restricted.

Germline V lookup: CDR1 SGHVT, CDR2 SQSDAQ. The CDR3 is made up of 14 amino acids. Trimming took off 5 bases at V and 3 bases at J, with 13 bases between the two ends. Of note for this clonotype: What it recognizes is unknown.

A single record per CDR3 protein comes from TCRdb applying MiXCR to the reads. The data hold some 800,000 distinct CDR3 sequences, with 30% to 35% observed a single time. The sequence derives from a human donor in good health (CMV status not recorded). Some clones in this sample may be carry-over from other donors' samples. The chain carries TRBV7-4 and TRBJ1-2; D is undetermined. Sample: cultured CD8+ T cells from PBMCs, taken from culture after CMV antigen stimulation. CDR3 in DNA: TGTGCCAGCAGCCCAGGCGGCAACCACTATGGCTACACCTTC. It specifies CASSPGGNHYGYTF.